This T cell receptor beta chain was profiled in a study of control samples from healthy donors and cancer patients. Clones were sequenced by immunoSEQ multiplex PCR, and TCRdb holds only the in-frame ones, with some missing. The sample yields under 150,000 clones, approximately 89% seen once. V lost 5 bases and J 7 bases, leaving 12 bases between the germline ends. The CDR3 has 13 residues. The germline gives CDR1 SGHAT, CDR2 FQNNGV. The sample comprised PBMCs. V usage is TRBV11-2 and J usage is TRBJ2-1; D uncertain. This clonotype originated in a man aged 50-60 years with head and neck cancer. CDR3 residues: CASSQTAVNEQFF. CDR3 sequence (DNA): TGTGCCAGCAGCCAAACCGCAGTGAATGAGCAGTTCTTC.